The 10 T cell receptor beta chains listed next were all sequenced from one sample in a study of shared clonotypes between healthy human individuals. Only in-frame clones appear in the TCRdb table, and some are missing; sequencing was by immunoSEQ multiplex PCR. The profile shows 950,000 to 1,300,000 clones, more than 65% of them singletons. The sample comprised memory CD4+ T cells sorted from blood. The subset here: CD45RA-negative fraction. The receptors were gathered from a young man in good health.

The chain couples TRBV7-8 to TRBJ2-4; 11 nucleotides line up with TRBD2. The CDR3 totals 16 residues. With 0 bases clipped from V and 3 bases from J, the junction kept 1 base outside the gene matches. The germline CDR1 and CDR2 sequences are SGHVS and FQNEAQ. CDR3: CASSLAGTSGKNIQYF. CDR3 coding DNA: TGTGCCAGCAGCTTAGCGGGGACTAGCGGCAAAAACATTCAGTACTTC.

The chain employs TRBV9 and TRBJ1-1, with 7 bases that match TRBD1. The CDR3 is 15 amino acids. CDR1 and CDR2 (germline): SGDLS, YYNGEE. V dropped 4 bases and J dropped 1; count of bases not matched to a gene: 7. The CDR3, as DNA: TGTGCCAGCAGCTTCAGGACAGGACCGAACACTGAAGCTTTCTTT. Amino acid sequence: CASSFRTGPNTEAFF.

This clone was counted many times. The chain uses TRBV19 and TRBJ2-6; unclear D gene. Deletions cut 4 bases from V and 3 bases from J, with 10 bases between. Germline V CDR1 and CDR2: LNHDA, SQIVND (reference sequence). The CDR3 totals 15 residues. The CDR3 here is CASSSQAYGANVLTF. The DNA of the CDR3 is TGTGCCAGTAGTAGCCAGGCTTATGGGGCCAACGTCCTGACTTTC.

The DNA for the CDR3 is TGTGCCAGCAGCGTAGCCGAGGGCGTTGGTTCACCCCTCCACTTT. This translates into CASSVAEGVGSPLHF. The genes are TRBV9 and TRBJ1-6; D remains unclear. Trimming left V 0 bases short and J 9 bases short, with 13 bases between. The CDR3 spans 15 residues. The germline gives CDR1 SGDLS, CDR2 YYNGEE.

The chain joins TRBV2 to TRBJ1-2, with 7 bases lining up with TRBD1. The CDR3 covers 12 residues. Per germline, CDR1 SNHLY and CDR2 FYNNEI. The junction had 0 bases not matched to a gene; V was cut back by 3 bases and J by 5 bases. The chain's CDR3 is CASSETGYGYTF. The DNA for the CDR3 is TGTGCCAGCAGTGAGACAGGGTATGGCTACACCTTC.

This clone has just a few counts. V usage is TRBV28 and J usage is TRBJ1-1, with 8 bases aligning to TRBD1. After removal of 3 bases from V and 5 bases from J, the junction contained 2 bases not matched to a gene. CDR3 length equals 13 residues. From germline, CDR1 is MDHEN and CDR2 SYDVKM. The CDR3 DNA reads TGTGCCAGCAGTTTTACAGGGGGAACTGAAGCTTTCTTT. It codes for CASSFTGGTEAFF.

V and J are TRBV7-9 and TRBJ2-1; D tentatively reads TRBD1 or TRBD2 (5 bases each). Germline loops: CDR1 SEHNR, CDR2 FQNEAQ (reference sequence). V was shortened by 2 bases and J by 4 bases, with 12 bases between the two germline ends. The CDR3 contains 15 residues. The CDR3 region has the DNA TGTGCCAGCAGCTTACCCGGGACGGTTTACAATGAGCAGTTCTTC. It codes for CASSLPGTVYNEQFF. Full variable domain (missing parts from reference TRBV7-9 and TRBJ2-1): DTGVSQNPRHKITKRGQNVTFRCDPISEHNRLYWYRQTLGQGPEFLTYFQNEAQLEKSRLLSDRFSAERPKGSFSTLEIQRTEQGDSAMYLCASSLPGTVYNEQFFGPGTRLTVL.

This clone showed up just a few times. CDR3 sequence: CASTRGQSSTEAFF. CDR3 nucleotide sequence: TGTGCCAGCACCAGGGGGCAGAGTAGCACTGAAGCTTTCTTT. J is TRBJ1-1 and V is TRBV2, with TRBD1 matching over 8 bases. The V gene's germline CDR1 is SNHLY and CDR2 FYNNEI. This CDR3 has 14 amino acids. The junction had 8 bases not matched to a gene; V was cut back by 7 bases and J by 4 bases.

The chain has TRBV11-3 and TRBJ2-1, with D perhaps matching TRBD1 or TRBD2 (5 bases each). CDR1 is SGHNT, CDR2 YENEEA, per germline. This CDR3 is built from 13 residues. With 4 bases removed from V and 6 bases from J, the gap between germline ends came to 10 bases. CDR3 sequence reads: CASSSGPTNEQFF. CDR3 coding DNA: TGTGCCAGCAGCTCGGGACCCACCAATGAGCAGTTCTTC.

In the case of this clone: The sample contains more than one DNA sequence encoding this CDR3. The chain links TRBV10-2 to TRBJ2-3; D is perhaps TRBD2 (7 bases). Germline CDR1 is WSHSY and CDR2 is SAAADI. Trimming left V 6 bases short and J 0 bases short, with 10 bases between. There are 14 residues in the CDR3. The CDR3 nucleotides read TGCGCCAGCAGCGAGGGGGGGAGCACAGATACGCAGTATTTT. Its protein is CASSEGGSTDTQYF.